Following are 13 T cell receptor beta chains from one sample sequenced in a study of blood T cell repertoires in COVID-19 (TCRdb year 2020). The library was generated by the immunoSEQ multiplex PCR assay. As stored in TCRdb, this immuneACCESS dataset retains in-frame rearrangements with V and J assigned. A fraction of the clones does not appear; measured against another copy, unresolved V genes explain less than half of the discrepancy, and the remainder lacks a known reason. The table for this sample lists hundreds of thousands of clones; about 91% of them were counted only once. The ten largest clonotypes hold under 8% of the sample. Sequencing input: peripheral blood. The origin of the receptors is a woman in her twenties or thirties with COVID-19, enrolled during active disease.

The chain carries TRBV7-9 and TRBJ2-5; D is perhaps TRBD2 (6 bases). Looked up from germline, CDR1 is SEHNR and CDR2 is FQNEAQ (reference sequence). Trimming stripped 5 bases from V and 5 bases from J, with 12 bases between. CDR3 size: 13 residues. CDR3: CASSPEGSETQYF. The CDR3 DNA reads TGTGCCAGCAGCCCGGAGGGGTCGGAGACCCAGTACTTC.

This clone was recorded once. This chain uses TRBV19 with TRBJ2-2, with D maybe TRBD2 (6 bases). Trimming took off 3 bases at V and 4 bases at J, with 9 bases between the two ends. This CDR3 region has 14 residues. Per germline, CDR1 LNHDA and CDR2 SQIVND (reference sequence). In DNA, the CDR3 is TGTGCCAGTAGTATCGCGGGGAGCACCGGGGAGCTGTTTTTT. Translation gives CASSIAGSTGELFF.

The chain couples TRBV19 to TRBJ1-2, with 10 bases matching TRBD1. The V and J ends lost 5 bases and 6 bases, in that order; junction bases with no gene match: 3. Germline lookup yields CDR1 LNHDA and CDR2 SQIVND (reference sequence). The CDR3 extends over 13 amino acids. The CDR3 nucleotides read TGTGCCAGTAGTCCAGGGACAGGGGATGGCTACACCTTC. It specifies CASSPGTGDGYTF.

In this sample, this clone turned up a few times. J is TRBJ2-2 and V is TRBV24-1; TRBD1 aligns across 7 bases. This CDR3 contains 15 residues. The ends lost 5 bases at V and 7 bases at J; junction bases unmatched: 9. Germline values: CDR1 KGHDR, CDR2 SFDVKD. CDR3 coding DNA: TGTGCCACCAGTGCACCGACAGGGCTTGACGGGGAGCTGTTTTTT. It specifies CATSAPTGLDGELFF.

This clone showed up just once. This chain connects TRBV5-1 to TRBJ2-3; the match to TRBD1 covers 11 bases. V was pared by 6 bases and J by 3 bases, with 6 bases of the junction left unmatched. Germline CDR1 SGHRS, CDR2 YFSETQ. CDR3 length: 15 amino acids. CDR3 region: CASNTGQGETDTQYF. In DNA form, the CDR3 reads TGCGCCAGCAATACGGGACAGGGGGAGACAGATACGCAGTATTTT.

As DNA, the CDR3 is TGTGCCAGCAGCTTGTTCGGGGGGGATCAGCCCCAGCATTTT. It yields the protein CASSLFGGDQPQHF. The rearrangement joins TRBV5-6 to TRBJ1-5, with D maybe TRBD1 (5 bases). This CDR3 spans 14 amino acids. Germline CDR1 is SGHDT and CDR2 is YYEEEE. V was cut by 1 base and J by 5 bases, with 10 bases left in between.

The genes are TRBV7-2 and TRBJ2-7, with TRBD1 identical over 7 bases. V dropped 1 base and J dropped 6; count of bases not matched to a gene: 6. The CDR3 loop spans 14 amino acids. CDR1 is SGHTA and CDR2 is FQGNSA in the germline V gene. This CDR3 reads CASSLVPPGGEQYF. The CDR3 DNA sequence: TGTGCCAGCAGCTTAGTCCCCCCAGGGGGCGAGCAGTACTTC.

The chain links TRBV15 to TRBJ2-1; 11 nucleotides line up with TRBD2. Trimming took 7 bases from V and 6 from J; bases not matched to a gene: 8. The length of the CDR3 is 15 residues. Germline CDR1 reads LNHNV; CDR2 reads YYDKDF (reference sequence). This chain's CDR3 is CATKSQLAGVNEQFF. DNA of the CDR3: TGTGCCACCAAAAGCCAACTAGCGGGGGTCAATGAGCAGTTCTTC.

The J gene is TRBJ1-1, the V gene TRBV6-2 or TRBV6-3; no definite D call. Deletions cut 2 bases from V and 8 bases from J, with 12 bases between. This CDR3 is built from 13 residues. Looked up from germline, CDR1 is MNHEY and CDR2 is SVGEGT. The chain's CDR3 is CASSYGPRREAFF. The CDR3 nucleotides read TGTGCCAGCAGTTACGGGCCACGAAGGGAAGCTTTCTTT.

This chain links TRBV3-1 (or the pseudogene TRBV3-2) with TRBJ2-5; a weak D match, TRBD1 (5 bases). The CDR3 spans 20 residues. V lost 1 base to trimming and J lost 1 base, with 25 bases between them. Germline-derived CDR1 and CDR2 are LGHDT and YNNKEL (reference sequence). Here the CDR3 DNA reads TGTGCCAGCAGCCAAGTAAAACCAGGGCCTCAAAGGGGTCCCCAAGAGACCCAGTACTTC. It specifies CASSQVKPGPQRGPQETQYF.

V gene TRBV4-1 combines with J gene TRBJ2-3; 10 bases agree with TRBD2. CDR1 is MGHRA, CDR2 YSYEKL, per germline. The V segment lost 4 bases and the J segment 1 base; nucleotides outside the gene matches: 8. This CDR3 is built from 17 residues. The CDR3: CASSPRWSGGGTDTQYF. CDR3 sequence (DNA): TGCGCCAGCAGCCCGCGATGGAGCGGGGGGGGCACAGATACGCAGTATTTT.

The J gene is TRBJ2-7, the V gene TRBV28, with 10 bases lining up with TRBD1. The CDR3 is 13 residues long. Germline CDR1 MDHEN, CDR2 SYDVKM. V was clipped by 6 bases and J by 3 bases; unmatched bases: 2. The CDR3 coding sequence is TGTGCCAGCAGAGGGACAGGGGACTACGAGCAGTACTTC. Protein product: CASRGTGDYEQYF.

This clone was counted a few times. The rearrangement joins TRBV7-2 to TRBJ2-1; D unclear. CDR1 and CDR2 (germline): SGHTA, FQGNSA. CDR3 size: 12 residues. V was cut by 1 base and J by 5 bases, with 3 bases left in between. The CDR3 sequence is CASSLVNNEQFF. CDR3 sequence (DNA): TGTGCCAGCAGCTTAGTCAACAATGAGCAGTTCTTC.